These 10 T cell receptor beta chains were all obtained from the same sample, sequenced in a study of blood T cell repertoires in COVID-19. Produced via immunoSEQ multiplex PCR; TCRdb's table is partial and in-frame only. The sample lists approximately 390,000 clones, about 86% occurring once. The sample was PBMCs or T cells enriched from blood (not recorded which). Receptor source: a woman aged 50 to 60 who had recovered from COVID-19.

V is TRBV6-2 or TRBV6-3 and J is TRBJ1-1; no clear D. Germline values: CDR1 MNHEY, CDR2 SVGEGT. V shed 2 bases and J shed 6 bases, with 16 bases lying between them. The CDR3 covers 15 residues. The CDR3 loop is CASSYMPVGEAEAFF. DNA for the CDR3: TGTGCCAGCAGTTACATGCCTGTCGGGGAGGCTGAAGCTTTCTTT.

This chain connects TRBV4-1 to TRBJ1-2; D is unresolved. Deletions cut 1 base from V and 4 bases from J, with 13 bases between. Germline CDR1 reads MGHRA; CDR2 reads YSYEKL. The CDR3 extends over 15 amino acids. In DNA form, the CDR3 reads TGCGCCAGCAGCCAAGGGGTCGCCGGAGCCTATGGCTACACCTTC. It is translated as CASSQGVAGAYGYTF.

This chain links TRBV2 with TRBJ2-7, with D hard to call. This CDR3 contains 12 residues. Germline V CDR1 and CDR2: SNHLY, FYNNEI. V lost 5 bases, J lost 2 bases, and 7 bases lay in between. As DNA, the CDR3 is TGTGCCAGCAGTCCCCAGGCCTACGAGCAGTACTTC. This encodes CASSPQAYEQYF.

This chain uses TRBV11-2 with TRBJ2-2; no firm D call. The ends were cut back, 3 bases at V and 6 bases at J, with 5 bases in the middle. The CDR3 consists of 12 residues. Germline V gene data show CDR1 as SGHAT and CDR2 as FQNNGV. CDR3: CASSFVAGELFF. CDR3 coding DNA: TGTGCCAGCAGCTTTGTCGCCGGGGAGCTGTTTTTT.

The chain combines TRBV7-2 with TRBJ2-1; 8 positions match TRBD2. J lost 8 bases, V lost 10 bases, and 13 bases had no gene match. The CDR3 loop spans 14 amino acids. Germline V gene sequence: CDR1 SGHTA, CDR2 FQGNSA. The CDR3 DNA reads TGTGCCACCGCCCGGGGGGGCTCTGTGGATGAGCAGTTCTTC. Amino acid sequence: CATARGGSVDEQFF. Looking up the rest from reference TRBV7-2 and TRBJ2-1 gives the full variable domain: GAGVSQSPSNKVTEKGKDVELRCDPISGHTALYWYRQSLGQGLEFLIYFQGNSAPDKSGLPSDRFSAERTGGSVSTLTIQRTQQEDSAVYLCATARGGSVDEQFFGPGTRLTVL.

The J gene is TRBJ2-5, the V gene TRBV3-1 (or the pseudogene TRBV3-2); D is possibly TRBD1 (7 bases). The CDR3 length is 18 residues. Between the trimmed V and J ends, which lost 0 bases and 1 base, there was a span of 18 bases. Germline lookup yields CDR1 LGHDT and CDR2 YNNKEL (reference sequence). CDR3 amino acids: CASSQEEGTGVLQETQYF. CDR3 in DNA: TGTGCCAGCAGCCAAGAGGAGGGTACAGGGGTCCTCCAAGAGACCCAGTACTTC.

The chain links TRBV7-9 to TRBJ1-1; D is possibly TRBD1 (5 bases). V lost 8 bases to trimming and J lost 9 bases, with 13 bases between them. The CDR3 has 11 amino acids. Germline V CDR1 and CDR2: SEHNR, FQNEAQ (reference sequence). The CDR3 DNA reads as TGTGCCAGCCGCTCAGGGTCTCAAGCTTTCTTT. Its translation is CASRSGSQAFF.

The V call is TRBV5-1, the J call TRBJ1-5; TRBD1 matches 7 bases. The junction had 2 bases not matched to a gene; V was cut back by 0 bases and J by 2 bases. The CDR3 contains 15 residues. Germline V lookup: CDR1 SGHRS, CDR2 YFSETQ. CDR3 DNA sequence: TGCGCCAGCAGCTTGGCCACAGGGGGCAATCAGCCCCAGCATTTT. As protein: CASSLATGGNQPQHF.

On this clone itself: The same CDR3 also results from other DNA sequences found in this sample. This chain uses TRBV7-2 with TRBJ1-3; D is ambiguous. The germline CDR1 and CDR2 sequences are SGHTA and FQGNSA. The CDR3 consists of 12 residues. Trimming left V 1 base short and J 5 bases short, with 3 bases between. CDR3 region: CASSLDRNTIYF. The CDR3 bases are TGTGCCAGCAGCTTAGATAGAAACACCATATATTTT.

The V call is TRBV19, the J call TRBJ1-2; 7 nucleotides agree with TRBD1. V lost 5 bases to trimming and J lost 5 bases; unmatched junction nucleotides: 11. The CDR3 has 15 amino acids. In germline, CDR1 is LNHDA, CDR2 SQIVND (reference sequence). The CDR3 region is CASSPKGGALYGYTF. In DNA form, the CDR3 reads TGTGCCAGTAGTCCAAAAGGGGGCGCGCTGTATGGCTACACCTTC.